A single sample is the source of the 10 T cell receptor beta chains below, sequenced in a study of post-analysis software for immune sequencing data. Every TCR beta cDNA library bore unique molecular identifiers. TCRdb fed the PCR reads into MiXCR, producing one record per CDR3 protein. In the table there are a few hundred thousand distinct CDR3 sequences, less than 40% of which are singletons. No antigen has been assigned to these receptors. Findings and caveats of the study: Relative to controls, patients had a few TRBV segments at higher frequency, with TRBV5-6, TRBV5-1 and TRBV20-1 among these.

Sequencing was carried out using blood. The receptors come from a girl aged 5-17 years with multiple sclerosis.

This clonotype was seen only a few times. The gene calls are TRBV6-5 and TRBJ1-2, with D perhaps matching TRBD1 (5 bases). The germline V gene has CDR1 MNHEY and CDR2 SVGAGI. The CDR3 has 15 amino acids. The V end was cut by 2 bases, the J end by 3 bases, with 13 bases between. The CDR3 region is CASSYNSRGDYGYTF. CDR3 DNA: TGTGCCAGCAGTTACAATTCAAGGGGAGACTATGGCTACACCTTC.

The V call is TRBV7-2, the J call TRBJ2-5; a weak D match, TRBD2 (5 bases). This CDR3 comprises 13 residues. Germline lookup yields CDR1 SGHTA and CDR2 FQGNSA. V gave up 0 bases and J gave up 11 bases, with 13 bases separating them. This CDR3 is CASSLATQREQYF. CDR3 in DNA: TGTGCCAGCAGCTTAGCGACACAAAGGGAGCAGTACTTC. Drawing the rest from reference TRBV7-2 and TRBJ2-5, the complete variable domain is GAGVSQSPSNKVTEKGKDVELRCDPISGHTALYWYRQSLGQGLEFLIYFQGNSAPDKSGLPSDRFSAERTGGSVSTLTIQRTQQEDSAVYLCASSLATQREQYFGPGTRLLVL.

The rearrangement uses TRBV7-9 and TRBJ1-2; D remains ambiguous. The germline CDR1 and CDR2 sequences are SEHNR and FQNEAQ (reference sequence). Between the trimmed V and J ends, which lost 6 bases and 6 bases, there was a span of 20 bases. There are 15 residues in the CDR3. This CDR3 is CASREGPLPMDGYTF. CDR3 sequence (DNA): TGTGCCAGCAGGGAAGGACCGCTCCCTATGGATGGCTACACCTTC.

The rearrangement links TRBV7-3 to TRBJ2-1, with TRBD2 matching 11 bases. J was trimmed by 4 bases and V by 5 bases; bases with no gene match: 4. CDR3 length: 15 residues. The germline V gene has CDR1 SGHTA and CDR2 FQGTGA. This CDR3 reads CASSPTSGEYNEQFF. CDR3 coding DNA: TGTGCCAGCAGCCCGACTAGCGGGGAGTACAATGAGCAGTTCTTC.

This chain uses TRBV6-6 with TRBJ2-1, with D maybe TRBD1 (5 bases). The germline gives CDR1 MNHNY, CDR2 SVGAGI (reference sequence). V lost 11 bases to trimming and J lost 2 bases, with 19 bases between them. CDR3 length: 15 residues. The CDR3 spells CAGIPQGITYNEQFF. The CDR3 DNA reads TGTGCCGGCATCCCGCAGGGAATAACCTACAATGAGCAGTTCTTC.

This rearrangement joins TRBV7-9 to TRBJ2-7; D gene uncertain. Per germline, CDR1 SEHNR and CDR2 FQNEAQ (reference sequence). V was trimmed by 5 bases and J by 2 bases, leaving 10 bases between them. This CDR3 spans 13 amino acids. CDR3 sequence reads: CASSNILPYEQYF. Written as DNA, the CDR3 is TGTGCCAGCAGCAATATATTACCCTACGAGCAGTACTTC.

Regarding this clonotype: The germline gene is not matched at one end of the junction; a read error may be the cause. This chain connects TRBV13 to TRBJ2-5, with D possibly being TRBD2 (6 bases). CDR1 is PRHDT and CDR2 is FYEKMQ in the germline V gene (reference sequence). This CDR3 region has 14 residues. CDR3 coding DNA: TGTGCCAGCAGTTTAGGTAGCGGTCAAGAGACCCAGTACTTC. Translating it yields CASSLGSGQETQYF.

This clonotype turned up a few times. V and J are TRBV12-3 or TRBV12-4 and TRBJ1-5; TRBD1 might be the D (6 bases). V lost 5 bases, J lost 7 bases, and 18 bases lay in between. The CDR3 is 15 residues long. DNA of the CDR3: TGTGCCAGCAGTCCGGCCGGGGGCGGTAAACAGCCCCAGCATTTT. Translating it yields CASSPAGGGKQPQHF.

The CDR3 DNA is TGTGCCAGCAACATACAGGGGGGCAATCAGCCCCAGCATTTT. Translated, it gives CASNIQGGNQPQHF. The chain links TRBV12-3 or TRBV12-4 to TRBJ1-5; 8 bases fit TRBD1. The CDR3 contains 14 residues. The V gene end was trimmed by 7 bases and the J gene end by 2 bases; junction bases not matched to a gene: 4.

The CDR3 loop reads CSARGGGPYEQYF. The CDR3 DNA is TGCAGTGCTAGAGGCGGGGGGCCCTACGAGCAGTACTTC. V usage is TRBV20-1 and J usage is TRBJ2-7; 8 bases map to TRBD2. The junction had 1 base not matched to a gene; V was cut back by 1 base and J by 2 bases. This CDR3 has 13 residues. CDR1 and CDR2 from the germline V gene are DFQATT and SNEGSKA (reference sequence).